This is a list of T cell receptor beta chains from one sample in a study of blood T cell repertoires in COVID-19. TCRdb keeps only in-frame clones here, not all; method: immunoSEQ multiplex PCR. There are 150,000 to 200,000 clones in the sample; around 86% occur only once, and around 6.6% lies in the top ten. The sample consisted of peripheral blood. The receptors were gathered from a man aged 40-55 years with acute or convalescent COVID-19. The CDR3 runs from the conserved cysteine through the conserved F or W. D genes are given only for firm matches. Clone size is not always given. Where it is, it says once, few, many or a class for expanded clones.

-	TRBV6-2/TRBV6-3	TRBJ2-3	-	CASSPNGRIFGADTQYF	TGTGCCAGCAGCCCTAATGGAAGGATATTCGGGGCAGATACGCAGTATTTT
TRBD1	TRBV27	TRBJ1-2	-	CASSQGQGAVGYTF	TGTGCCAGCAGTCAAGGACAGGGGGCTGTTGGCTACACCTTC
TRBD1	TRBV5-1	TRBJ1-2	-	CASSLQGVLGYTF	TGCGCCAGCAGCTTACAGGGGGTACTTGGCTACACCTTC
TRBD2	TRBV28	TRBJ2-5	-	CASCSLTSGVIYPGETQYF	TGTGCCAGCTGTTCCCTCACTAGCGGGGTCATATACCCCGGCGAGACCCAGTACTTC
-	TRBV12-3/TRBV12-4	TRBJ1-1	few	CASSLGQGTEAFF	TGTGCCAGCAGTTTAGGTCAGGGTACTGAAGCTTTCTTT
TRBD1	TRBV4-1	TRBJ1-5	-	CASSQDEAGGFGQPQHF	TGCGCCAGCAGCCAAGATGAGGCAGGGGGCTTCGGTCAGCCCCAGCATTTT
-	TRBV30	TRBJ1-2	-	CAWSVGGDYGYTF	TGTGCCTGGAGTGTAGGGGGAGACTATGGCTACACCTTC
-	TRBV5-1	TRBJ1-1	-	CASSLAGALNTEAFF	TGCGCCAGCAGCTTGGCCGGAGCTTTGAACACTGAAGCTTTCTTT
TRBD1	TRBV12-3/TRBV12-4	TRBJ1-4	-	CASSFGQGELFF	TGTGCCAGCAGCTTCGGACAGGGCGAACTGTTTTTT
TRBD1	TRBV19	TRBJ2-2	-	CASRARTGPNTGELFF	TGTGCCAGTAGGGCTCGGACAGGGCCGAACACCGGGGAGCTGTTTTTT
-	TRBV9	TRBJ1-5	few	CASSVQGNSNQPQHF	TGTGCCAGCAGCGTTCAGGGGAATAGCAATCAGCCCCAGCATTTT
TRBD1	TRBV11-2	TRBJ2-1	-	CASSLLKDRGDEQFF	TGTGCCAGCAGCTTATTGAAGGACAGGGGAGATGAGCAGTTCTTC
TRBD1	TRBV6-2/TRBV6-3	TRBJ1-1	-	CASSDRGLYEAFF	TGTGCCAGCAGTGACAGGGGGCTTTATGAAGCTTTCTTT
-	TRBV5-1	TRBJ1-1	-	CASSLTPGATMNTEAFF	TGCGCCAGCAGCTTGACCCCAGGGGCCACCATGAACACTGAAGCTTTCTTT
-	TRBV9	TRBJ1-3	-	CASSDRGSGNTIYF	TGTGCCAGCAGCGATCGGGGCTCTGGAAACACCATATATTTT
TRBD2	TRBV4-2	TRBJ2-1	-	CASNQAGGLDNEQFF	TGTGCCAGCAACCAAGCGGGGGGGTTAGACAATGAGCAGTTCTTC
-	TRBV6-2/TRBV6-3	TRBJ2-5	-	CASSLWPKHPQETQYF	TGTGCCAGCAGTCTTTGGCCCAAACACCCTCAAGAGACCCAGTACTTC
-	TRBV14	TRBJ1-2	-	CASSQGQKGGYTF	TGTGCCAGCAGCCAAGGTCAAAAGGGGGGCTACACCTTC
TRBD1	TRBV5-1	TRBJ2-4	-	CASSLEGGMAKNIQYF	TGCGCCAGCAGCTTGGAAGGGGGCATGGCCAAAAACATTCAGTACTTC
TRBD1	TRBV6-2/TRBV6-3	TRBJ2-5	-	CASSPGTGQAVYF	TGTGCCAGCAGCCCCGGGACAGGCCAGGCGGTGTACTTC
-	TRBV5-1	TRBJ1-2	-	CASSPYTDRLYGYTF	TGCGCCAGCAGCCCCTATACTGACAGACTCTATGGCTACACCTTC
-	TRBV15	TRBJ2-7	-	CATSRLQGLGYEQYF	TGTGCCACCAGCAGGTTACAGGGCCTAGGCTACGAGCAGTACTTC
TRBD1	TRBV6-2/TRBV6-3	TRBJ1-2	-	CASSYPPTGTGGKGYTF	TGTGCCAGCAGTTACCCCCCCACTGGGACAGGGGGTAAAGGCTACACCTTC
TRBD1	TRBV19	TRBJ2-1	-	CATQQGNSYNEQFF	TGTGCCACACAACAGGGGAACTCCTACAATGAGCAGTTCTTC